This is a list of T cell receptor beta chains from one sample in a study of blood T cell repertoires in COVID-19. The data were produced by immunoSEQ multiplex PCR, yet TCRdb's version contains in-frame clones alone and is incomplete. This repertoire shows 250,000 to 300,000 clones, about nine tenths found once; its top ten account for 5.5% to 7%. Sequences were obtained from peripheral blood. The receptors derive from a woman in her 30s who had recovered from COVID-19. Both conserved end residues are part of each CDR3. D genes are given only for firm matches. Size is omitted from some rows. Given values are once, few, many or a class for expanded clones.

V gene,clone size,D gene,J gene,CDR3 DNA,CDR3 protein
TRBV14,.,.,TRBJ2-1,TGTGCCAGCAGCCCCGAGGGCTTCCCACCCTACAATGAGCAGTTCTTC,CASSPEGFPPYNEQFF
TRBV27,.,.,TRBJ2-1,TGTGCCAGCAGCCTAGGGAGGGGGGCGGAATACAATGAGCAGTTCTTC,CASSLGRGAEYNEQFF
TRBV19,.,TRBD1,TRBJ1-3,TGTGCCACCCGGACAGGGAGCACCTCTGGAAACACCATATATTTT,CATRTGSTSGNTIYF
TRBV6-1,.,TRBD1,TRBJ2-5,TGTGCCAGCAGTGAAGAACAGGGGGAGACCCAGTACTTC,CASSEEQGETQYF
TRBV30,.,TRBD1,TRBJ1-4,TGTGCCTGGAGCTTCAAACCGACAGGGGGCAATGAAAAACTGTTTTTT,CAWSFKPTGGNEKLFF
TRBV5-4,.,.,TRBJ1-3,TGTGCCAGCAGCTTGGTCGGAGGAAACTCTGGAAACACCATATATTTT,CASSLVGGNSGNTIYF
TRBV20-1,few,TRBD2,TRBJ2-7,TGCAGTGCTAGTAGCCTAGCGGGGGCCTACGAGCAGTACTTC,CSASSLAGAYEQYF
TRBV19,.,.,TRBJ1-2,TGTGCCAGTAGTATAATCAGGGACTCGCGCTACACCTTC,CASSIIRDSRYTF
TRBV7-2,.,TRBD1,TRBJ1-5,TGTGCCAGCAGCATTGACAGGGGGCTTCAGCCCCAGCATTTT,CASSIDRGLQPQHF
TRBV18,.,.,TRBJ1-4,TGTGCCAGCTCACCCCCGGCAGGGACTTATAATGAAAAACTGTTTTTT,CASSPPAGTYNEKLFF
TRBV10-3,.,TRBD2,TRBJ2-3,TGTGCCAGCATCGCGACCGGGACTAGCGGGGGAACAACAGATACGCAGTATTTT,CASIATGTSGGTTDTQYF
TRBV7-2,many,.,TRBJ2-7,TGTGCCAGCAGCGCTATAATTTACGAGCAGTACTTC,CASSAIIYEQYF
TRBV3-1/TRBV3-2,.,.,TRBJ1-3,TGTGCCAGCAGCCAAGATCGGGACATCTCTGGAAACACCATATATTTT,CASSQDRDISGNTIYF
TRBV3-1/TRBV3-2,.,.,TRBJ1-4,TGTGCCAGCAGCCAAGATCCGCAGGCAAATAATGAAAAACTGTTTTTT,CASSQDPQANNEKLFF
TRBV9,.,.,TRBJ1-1,TGTGCCAGCAGCGTAGCTCTGGGGAGGGCTGAAGCTTTCTTT,CASSVALGRAEAFF
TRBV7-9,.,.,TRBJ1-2,TGTGCCAGCAGCTTACACGCCCAAGGGGGTATTGGCTACACCTTC,CASSLHAQGGIGYTF
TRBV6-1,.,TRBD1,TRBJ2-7,TGTGCCAGCAGTGAATTTATAGGGACAGGGGGCGCAAGGGGAGTTTACGAGCAGTACTTC,CASSEFIGTGGARGVYEQYF
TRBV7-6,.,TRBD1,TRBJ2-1,TGTGCCAGCAGCTTAGCGTGGGGGCCAGGGGGAAATGAGCAGTTCTTC,CASSLAWGPGGNEQFF
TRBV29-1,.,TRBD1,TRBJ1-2,TGCAGCGTCCGGGACAGGGAGCCTAACTATGGCTACACCTTC,CSVRDREPNYGYTF
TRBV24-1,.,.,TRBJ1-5,TGTGCCACCAGTGACCTTACAGGCGGGGATCAGCCCCAGCATTTT,CATSDLTGGDQPQHF
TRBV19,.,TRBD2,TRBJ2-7,TGTGCCAGTAGTCGGCAGAGCGGGGGGAGCTCCTACGAGCAGTACTTC,CASSRQSGGSSYEQYF
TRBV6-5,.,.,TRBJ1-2,TGTGCCAGCCGGTCGGACTTTGACTATGGCTACACCTTC,CASRSDFDYGYTF
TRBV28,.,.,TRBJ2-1,TGTGCCAGCAGTTTCATTCCCGGCAGGGGAAGCAATGAGCAGTTCTTC,CASSFIPGRGSNEQFF
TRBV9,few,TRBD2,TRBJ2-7,TGTGCCAGCAGCGTTACTAGCGGGGGGGTTGGTGAGCAGTACTTC,CASSVTSGGVGEQYF
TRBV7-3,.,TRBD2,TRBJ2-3,TGTGCCAGCAGCTTACGCGGGACTAGCGGGCTTAGCACAGATACGCAGTATTTT,CASSLRGTSGLSTDTQYF
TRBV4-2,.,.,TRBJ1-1,TGTGCCAGCAGCCAAGATTTCGCCGGAGGGACTGAAGCTTTCTTT,CASSQDFAGGTEAFF
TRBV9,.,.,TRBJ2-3,TGTGCCAGCAGCGCTTTAGCTTTGGATACGCAGTATTTT,CASSALALDTQYF
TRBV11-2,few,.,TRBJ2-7,TGTGCCAGCAGCGCAAGTGGCACCTCCTACGAGCAGTACTTC,CASSASGTSYEQYF
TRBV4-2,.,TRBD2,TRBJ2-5,TGTGCCAGCAGCGCAGCGGGGGGACCCCAAGAGACCCAGTACTTC,CASSAAGGPQETQYF
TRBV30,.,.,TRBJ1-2,TGTGCCTCCACCCGAGACAGGTCCCCATATGGCTACACCTTC,CASTRDRSPYGYTF
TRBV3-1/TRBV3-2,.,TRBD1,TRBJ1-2,TGTGCCAGCAGCCCACCCGGGACAGACTACTATGGCTACACCTTC,CASSPPGTDYYGYTF
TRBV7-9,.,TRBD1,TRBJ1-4,TGTGCCAGCAGCATCGACAGGGAGGCGAACGAAAAACTGTTTTTT,CASSIDREANEKLFF
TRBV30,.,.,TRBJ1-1,TGTGCCTGGAGTGATCCGGGGAAGTGGAACACTGAAGCTTTCTTT,CAWSDPGKWNTEAFF
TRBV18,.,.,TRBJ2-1,TGTGCCAGCTCACCACCTACCACTAAAGCCTACAATGAGCAGTTCTTC,CASSPPTTKAYNEQFF
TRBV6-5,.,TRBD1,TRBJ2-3,TGTGCCAGCAGTACCCGGGACAGGGATAATACGCAGTATTTT,CASSTRDRDNTQYF
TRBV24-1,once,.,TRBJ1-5,TGTGCCACCAGTGATTCGGGCTACGGGGAATTAGATCAGCCCCAGCATTTT,CATSDSGYGELDQPQHF
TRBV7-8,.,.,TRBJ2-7,TGTGCCAGCAGCCCGGAGGGGGCCACCTACGAGCAGTACTTC,CASSPEGATYEQYF
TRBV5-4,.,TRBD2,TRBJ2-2,TGTGCCAGCAGCCGGGTTCGGGGGGCGAACACCGGGGAGCTGTTTTTT,CASSRVRGANTGELFF
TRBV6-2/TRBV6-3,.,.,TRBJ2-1,TGTGCCAGCAGTTACCAGCACGGTCAGGCCGCAACCTACAATGAGCAGTTCTTC,CASSYQHGQAATYNEQFF
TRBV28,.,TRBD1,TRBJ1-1,TGTGCCAGCAAGAGGGACAGTTCCGAAGCTTTCTTT,CASKRDSSEAFF
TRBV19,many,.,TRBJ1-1,TGTGCCAGTAGCCCGTCGACTCCCCTGACCCGGGGTCGCGGGGTAAGGAACACTGAAGCTTTCTTT,CASSPSTPLTRGRGVRNTEAFF
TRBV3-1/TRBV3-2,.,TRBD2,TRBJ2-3,TGTGCCAGCAGCCAAGATCATAGAGCGGGGGGGCCCGGTGGGACAGATACGCAGTATTTT,CASSQDHRAGGPGGTDTQYF